These 15 T cell receptor beta chains share one sample of origin, sequenced in a study of cytomegalovirus exposure and HLA in healthy donors. The PCR had 60 Vbeta and 13 Jbeta primers. Here immunoSEQ multiplex PCR was the method, and the copy in TCRdb shows in-frame clones only, minus some. The top ten clones hold around 7.1% of a sample with approximately 140,000 clones, about 60% of them seen once. Specimen: PBMCs. Every receptor here comes from a woman aged 60 to 75 in good health and CMV-seropositive.

Here the CDR3 reads CASSSSTGWDTEAFF. For the CDR3, the DNA is TGTGCCAGCAGCTCCTCGACAGGGTGGGATACTGAAGCTTTCTTT. The chain links TRBV7-9 to TRBJ1-1; 7 bases match TRBD1. CDR3 length: 15 amino acids. CDR1 SEHNR and CDR2 FQNEAQ come from the germline V gene (reference sequence). V dropped 4 bases and J dropped 5; count of bases not matched to a gene: 10.

This clone was detected many times. This sequence joins TRBV2 and TRBJ2-7; D gene unclear. The CDR3 contains 11 residues. The germline CDR1 and CDR2 sequences are SNHLY and FYNNEI. V gave up 4 bases and J gave up 6 bases, with 7 bases separating them. CDR3 DNA sequence: TGTGCCAGCAGTGTGCTAACCGAGCAGTACTTC. This codes for CASSVLTEQYF.

The J gene is TRBJ1-2, the V gene TRBV6-4; maybe TRBD1 (5 bases). The CDR3 totals 15 residues. The germline V gene encodes CDR1 MRHNA and CDR2 SNTAGT. Trimming shortened V by 5 bases and J by 8 bases, and 21 bases separated the two germline ends. Here the CDR3 reads CASSPTLTSGEGYTF. In DNA form, the CDR3 reads TGTGCCAGCAGTCCTACCCTAACTTCGGGGGAAGGCTACACCTTC.

V gene TRBV30 combines with J gene TRBJ2-4, with 8 bases lining up with TRBD1. The J segment lost 6 bases and the V segment lost 2 bases, leaving 6 bases of the junction unmatched. Germline assignment: CDR1 GTSNPN and CDR2 SVGIG (reference sequence). The CDR3 runs 14 residues. The CDR3: CAWSRSTGANIQYF. CDR3 nucleotide sequence: TGTGCCTGGAGTCGGTCGACAGGGGCAAACATTCAGTACTTC.

The rearrangement joins TRBV15 to TRBJ2-5; 8 positions match TRBD2. This CDR3 comprises 15 residues. Per germline, CDR1 LNHNV and CDR2 YYDKDF (reference sequence). V shed 3 bases and J 1 base; nucleotides not matched to a gene: 4. The CDR3 reads CATSRFSGTQETQYF. DNA of the CDR3: TGTGCCACCAGCAGGTTTAGCGGGACCCAAGAGACCCAGTACTTC.

This clone was seen once. The chain employs TRBV7-2 and TRBJ2-5; 7 positions agree with TRBD2. Trimming cost V 4 bases and J 5 bases; bases outside gene matches: 7. CDR1 is SGHTA and CDR2 is FQGNSA in the germline V gene. The CDR3 is made up of 14 amino acids. The CDR3 DNA reads as TGTGCCAGCAGCTCCTTCTTGGGGGGGGAGACCCAGTACTTC. This sequence encodes CASSSFLGGETQYF.

V and J are TRBV7-9 and TRBJ2-5, with TRBD2 matching 11 bases. The CDR3 is 17 residues long. From germline, CDR1 is SEHNR and CDR2 FQNEAQ (reference sequence). After removal of 4 bases from V and 4 bases from J, the junction contained 11 bases not matched to a gene. The CDR3 spells CASSSGTSGSGGETQYF. The CDR3 nucleotides are TGTGCCAGCAGCTCCGGGACTAGCGGTTCGGGGGGAGAGACCCAGTACTTC.

This chain joins TRBV5-1 and TRBJ1-1; D gene uncertain. Trimming cost V 4 bases and J 6 bases, with 13 bases left between them. Germline V gene sequence: CDR1 SGHRS, CDR2 YFSETQ. CDR3 length: 13 amino acids. The CDR3 is CASSLAGYSEAFF. The DNA for the CDR3 is TGCGCCAGCAGCCTTGCCGGGTACTCTGAAGCTTTCTTT.

J is TRBJ2-5 and V is TRBV7-6, with 8 bases that match TRBD2. This CDR3 is 17 amino acids long. The J segment lost 4 bases and the V segment lost 5 bases, leaving 15 bases of the junction unmatched. Germline-derived CDR1 and CDR2 are SGHVS and FNYEAQ. CDR3 nucleotide sequence: TGTGCCAGCAGCCCCGGGACTAGAGATGAACGGGCAGAGACCCAGTACTTC. Translated, it gives CASSPGTRDERAETQYF.

This clone was seen more than once but under ten times. The chain has TRBV2 and TRBJ2-7, with D possibly being TRBD2 (6 bases). The V end lost 2 bases, the J end lost 1 base, and 9 bases lay between the germline ends. The CDR3 has 14 residues. In germline, CDR1 is SNHLY, CDR2 FYNNEI. The CDR3 sequence: CASSETRDSYEQYF. CDR3 sequence (DNA): TGTGCCAGCAGTGAAACGCGGGATTCCTACGAGCAGTACTTC. Full variable domain (missing parts from reference TRBV2 and TRBJ2-7): EPEVTQTPSHQVTQMGQEVILRCVPISNHLYFYWYRQILGQKVEFLVSFYNNEISEKSEIFDDQFSVERPDGSNFTLKIRSTKLEDSAMYFCASSETRDSYEQYFGPGTRLTVT.

The V call is TRBV7-9, the J call TRBJ2-3; 8 bases line up with TRBD1. V lost 1 base and J lost 2; bases outside the gene matches: 2. Germline V lookup: CDR1 SEHNR, CDR2 FQNEAQ (reference sequence). This CDR3 has 15 residues. CDR3 bases: TGTGCCAGCAGCTTAGTGGACAGGGCCACAGATACGCAGTATTTT. Protein product: CASSLVDRATDTQYF.

This clone occurred a few times. The chain combines TRBV19 with TRBJ1-2, with D tentatively TRBD1 (6 bases). The germline gives CDR1 LNHDA, CDR2 SQIVND (reference sequence). The CDR3 totals 12 residues. The germline V and J ends were trimmed by 3 bases and 6 bases, with 8 bases remaining between them. The CDR3, as DNA: TGTGCCAGTAGTATTCGGACAGATGGCTACACCTTC. The encoded protein is CASSIRTDGYTF. Filled out from reference TRBV19 and TRBJ1-2, the complete variable domain reads DGGITQSPKYLFRKEGQNVTLSCEQNLNHDAMYWYRQDPGQGLRLIYYSQIVNDFQKGDIAEGYSVSREKKESFPLTVTSAQKNPTAFYLCASSIRTDGYTFGSGTRLTVV.

This clone has more than one count but fewer than ten. The rearrangement uses TRBV7-2 and TRBJ2-1, with D possibly being TRBD2 (5 bases). The CDR3 totals 15 residues. Germline CDR1 is SGHTA and CDR2 is FQGNSA. V was clipped by 0 bases and J by 3 bases, with 9 bases between them. The CDR3 bases are TGTGCCAGCAGCTTAGCCCGGGGTCACTACAATGAGCAGTTCTTC. It specifies CASSLARGHYNEQFF.

The chain carries TRBV19 and TRBJ1-5; D not certain. Per germline, CDR1 LNHDA and CDR2 SQIVND (reference sequence). CDR3 length equals 12 residues. The V gene lost 5 bases and the J gene lost 7 bases, with 9 bases spanning the gap. CDR3 DNA sequence: TGTGCCAGTAGTCCGCTCGGGCAGCCCCAGCATTTT. It encodes CASSPLGQPQHF. The complete variable domain, with remaining parts taken from reference TRBV19 and TRBJ1-5, reads DGGITQSPKYLFRKEGQNVTLSCEQNLNHDAMYWYRQDPGQGLRLIYYSQIVNDFQKGDIAEGYSVSREKKESFPLTVTSAQKNPTAFYLCASSPLGQPQHFGDGTRLSIL.

The genes are TRBV28 and TRBJ1-5; no clear D. The V end lost 3 bases, the J end lost 5 bases, and 8 bases lay between the germline ends. Germline V gene data show CDR1 as MDHEN and CDR2 as SYDVKM. The CDR3 is made up of 13 amino acids. The CDR3, as DNA: TGTGCCAGCAGTTTCGGGTTTCATCAGCCCCAGCATTTT. Translating gives CASSFGFHQPQHF.